This T cell receptor beta chain was profiled in a study of cytomegalovirus exposure and HLA in healthy donors. The PCR contained 60 Vbeta and 13 Jbeta primers. Method: immunoSEQ multiplex PCR; TCRdb's copy keeps in-frame clones and lacks some. The table records a few hundred thousand clones, around 90% of them present only once. Whole-study findings and limits: Rarity characterized most TCR sequences, yet some public TCRs appeared in many donors. Further analysis, carried out later, found HLA-associated TCR beta chains more clonally expanded than equally common other chains. Segments of the TCR beta V type were, in most cases, productive about 87% or about 30% of the time in an earlier analysis. V- and J-gene trimming in TCR beta was tied to a missense DCLRE1C variant by an analysis performed later.

The V gene lost 1 base and the J gene lost 10 bases, with 14 bases spanning the gap. CDR3 size: 15 residues. The germline gives CDR1 SEHNR, CDR2 FQNEAQ (reference sequence). About this clone: Its antigen is currently unknown.

This clonotype was obtained from a woman under 30 in good health and CMV-seronegative. The chain recombines TRBV7-9 with TRBJ1-6; a weak D match, TRBD1 (5 bases). Source material: PBMCs. CDR3 amino acids: CASSLEGGAWSPLHF. The CDR3, as DNA: TGTGCCAGCAGCTTAGAGGGAGGGGCTTGGTCACCCCTCCACTTT.